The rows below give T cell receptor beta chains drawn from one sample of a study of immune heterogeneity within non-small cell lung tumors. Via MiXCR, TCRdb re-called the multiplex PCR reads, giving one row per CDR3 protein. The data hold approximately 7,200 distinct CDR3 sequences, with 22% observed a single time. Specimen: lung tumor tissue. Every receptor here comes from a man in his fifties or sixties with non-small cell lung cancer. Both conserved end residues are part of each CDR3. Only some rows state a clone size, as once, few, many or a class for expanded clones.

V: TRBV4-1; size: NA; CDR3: CASSQDWDSGRDEQFF
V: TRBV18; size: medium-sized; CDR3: CASSPDGGTYEQYF
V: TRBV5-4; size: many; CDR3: CASSPGTGAYEQYF
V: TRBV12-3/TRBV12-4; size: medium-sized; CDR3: CASSPSGRAINEQFF
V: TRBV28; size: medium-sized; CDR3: CASSFGTSGRESYEQYF
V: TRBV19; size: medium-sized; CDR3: CASSFSGTSALVGTQYF
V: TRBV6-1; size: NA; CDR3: CASSDPGHPPWYDYTF
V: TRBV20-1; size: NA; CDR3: CSAGTSGWGGNIKYF
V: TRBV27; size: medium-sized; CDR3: CASSLEGTGTYYEQYF
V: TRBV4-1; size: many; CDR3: CASSHGENTGELFF
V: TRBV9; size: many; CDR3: CASSPSGSNQPQHF
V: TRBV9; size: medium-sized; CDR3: CASTSSGTSTDTQYF
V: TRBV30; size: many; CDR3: CAWRRQVKMNTEAFF
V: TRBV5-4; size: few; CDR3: CAVGDRDSYEQYF
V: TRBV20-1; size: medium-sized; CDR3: CSARDPNRGQKNYGYTF
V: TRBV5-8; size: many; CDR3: CASSLALVATNEKLFF